The 16 T cell receptor beta chains in this list originate from one sample, sequenced in a study of neurological immune-mediated disorders. Time point given: longitudinal time-point 2. TCRdb recomputed calls from the 5' RACE reads with MiXCR, one row per CDR3 protein. The data hold around 49,000 distinct CDR3 sequences, with around 13% observed a single time. Sequenced material: PBMCs. These receptors all stem from a male donor with HTLV-1-associated myelopathy (HAM/TSP).

Ten or more counts support this clonotype. The chain uses TRBV20-1 and TRBJ2-5; a weak D match, TRBD2 (5 bases). Trimming pared 2 bases from V and 5 bases from J, leaving 9 bases between. From germline, CDR1 is DFQATT and CDR2 SNEGSKA (reference sequence). CDR3 length: 12 residues. In DNA, the CDR3 is TGCAGTGCTAGATCCGGGATGGAGACCCAGTACTTC. Amino acids: CSARSGMETQYF.

This clonotype was found many times. The gene calls are TRBV7-2 and TRBJ2-5, with a possible D match to TRBD1 (5 bases). This CDR3 comprises 13 residues. CDR1 and CDR2 (germline): SGHTA, FQGNSA. The germline V and J ends were trimmed by 2 bases and 5 bases, with 9 bases remaining between them. CDR3 DNA: TGTGCCAGCAGCTTATCCAGGGTGGAGACCCAGTACTTC. Translated, it gives CASSLSRVETQYF. The whole variable domain, remainder taken from reference TRBV7-2 and TRBJ2-5, is GAGVSQSPSNKVTEKGKDVELRCDPISGHTALYWYRQSLGQGLEFLIYFQGNSAPDKSGLPSDRFSAERTGGSVSTLTIQRTQQEDSAVYLCASSLSRVETQYFGPGTRLLVL.

This clonotype was seen ten or more times. The chain employs TRBV11-2 and TRBJ2-3, with D tentatively TRBD1 (6 bases). The V gene lost 4 bases and the J gene lost 2 bases, with 13 bases spanning the gap. CDR1 and CDR2 from the germline V gene are SGHAT and FQNNGV. The CDR3 runs 15 residues. CDR3 residues: CASSSGRGHTDTQYF. Here the CDR3 DNA reads TGTGCCAGCAGCTCGGGCAGGGGCCACACAGATACGCAGTATTTT.

Many counts were recorded for this clonotype. The chain couples TRBV12-3 or TRBV12-4 to TRBJ1-2; 8 bases map to TRBD1. The CDR3 extends over 15 amino acids. J was trimmed by 4 bases and V by 10 bases; bases with no gene match: 14. The CDR3 DNA reads as TGTGCCATCGCATCAGGACAGGGAGAACTCTATGGCTACACCTTC. Its protein product is CAIASGQGELYGYTF.

This clonotype was counted many times. The V call is TRBV7-9, the J call TRBJ2-5; D is tentatively TRBD1 or TRBD2 (5 bases each). The V gene lost 0 bases and the J gene lost 5 bases, with 13 bases spanning the gap. The CDR3 is 15 residues long. Germline V lookup: CDR1 SEHNR, CDR2 FQNEAQ (reference sequence). CDR3 bases: TGTGCCAGCAGCTTAGCAGAGGGGCTGTTGGAGACCCAGTACTTC. The encoded protein is CASSLAEGLLETQYF.

This chain joins TRBV11-2 and TRBJ2-7; D not resolved. V was trimmed by 5 bases and J by 4 bases, leaving 9 bases between them. Germline V CDR1 and CDR2: SGHAT, FQNNGV. This CDR3 spans 12 amino acids. CDR3 protein: CASSLIPYEQYF. CDR3 nucleotides: TGTGCCAGCAGCCTTATCCCGTACGAGCAGTACTTC.

This clonotype appeared many times. The chain combines TRBV3-1 with TRBJ1-5, with no clear D. V was trimmed by 2 bases and J by 0 bases, leaving 11 bases between them. The CDR3 contains 16 residues. Germline V gene sequence: CDR1 LGHDT, CDR2 YNNKEL (reference sequence). CDR3 nucleotide sequence: TGTGCCAGCAGCCAATGGGGATCAGATAGCAATCAGCCCCAGCATTTT. It specifies CASSQWGSDSNQPQHF.

This clonotype was counted at least ten times. CDR3 nucleotides: TGTGCCAGCAGCTTAGAAGGCCAGGCGGGCGGCTACACCTTC. Encoded protein: CASSLEGQAGGYTF. The chain combines TRBV7-8 with TRBJ1-2; no clear D gene. The CDR3 is made up of 14 amino acids. Germline loops: CDR1 SGHVS, CDR2 FQNEAQ. The V end was cut by 1 base, the J end by 8 bases, with 14 bases between.

This clonotype has at least ten counts. The rearrangement joins TRBV7-2 to TRBJ2-7; D might be TRBD1 (5 bases). V dropped 0 bases and J dropped 3 bases, with 6 bases sitting between them. This CDR3 comprises 13 residues. In germline, CDR1 is SGHTA, CDR2 FQGNSA. In DNA form, the CDR3 reads TGTGCCAGCAGCTTAGCACAGGTCTACGAGCAGTACTTC. Translation: CASSLAQVYEQYF.

The rearrangement links TRBV4-3 to TRBJ2-7, with a weak D call TRBD2 (6 bases). The germline V and J ends were trimmed by 0 bases and 2 bases, with 14 bases remaining between them. This CDR3 spans 16 amino acids. Germline values: CDR1 LGHNA, CDR2 YSLEER. CDR3 loop: CASSQDRDWSAYEQYF. The CDR3 region has the DNA TGCGCCAGCAGCCAAGATCGGGACTGGAGCGCCTACGAGCAGTACTTC.

The chain is built from TRBV5-6 and TRBJ2-1, with D possibly matching TRBD1 (6 bases). Trimming took 4 bases from V and 7 from J, leaving 21 bases between them. The CDR3 sequence is 16 residues long. Germline V lookup: CDR1 SGHDT, CDR2 YYEEEE. The CDR3 DNA reads TGTGCCAGCAGCCCCCGGACAGCGCCCCTTTGGAATGAGCAGTTCTTC. Translating it yields CASSPRTAPLWNEQFF. Variable domain in full (rest from reference TRBV5-6 and TRBJ2-1): DAGVTQSPTHLIKTRGQQVTLRCSPKSGHDTVSWYQQALGQGPQFIFQYYEEEERQRGNFPDRFSGHQFPNYSSELNVNALLLGDSALYLCASSPRTAPLWNEQFFGPGTRLTVL.

The V and J genes are TRBV15 and TRBJ2-1; maybe TRBD1 (5 bases). V lost 3 bases to trimming and J lost 13 bases, with 16 bases between them. The CDR3 consists of 13 residues. Germline assignment: CDR1 LNHNV and CDR2 YYDKDF (reference sequence). CDR3 amino acids: CATSSPTDNYQFF. CDR3 in DNA: TGTGCCACCAGCAGCCCGACAGACAATTATCAGTTCTTC. The full variable domain, with the rest looked up from reference TRBV15 and TRBJ2-1, is DAMVIQNPRYQVTQFGKPVTLSCSQTLNHNVMYWYQQKSSQAPKLLFHYYDKDFNNEADTPDNFQSRRPNTSFCFLDIRSPGLGDTAMYLCATSSPTDNYQFFGPGTRLTVL.

V is TRBV12-3 or TRBV12-4 and J is TRBJ2-2; 7 bases match TRBD1. Trimming cost V 6 bases and J 4 bases; bases outside gene matches: 11. This CDR3 region has 16 residues. CDR3 in amino acids: CASSPTPGTATGELFF. CDR3 nucleotides: TGTGCCAGCAGCCCTACCCCCGGGACAGCCACCGGGGAGCTGTTTTTT.

In its sample, this clonotype was seen many times. This chain uses TRBV10-3 with TRBJ2-7; 11 positions match TRBD1. Germline V gives CDR1 ENHRY, CDR2 SYGVKD. The V gene end was trimmed by 4 bases and the J gene end by 5 bases; junction bases not matched to a gene: 4. The CDR3 is 14 amino acids. The CDR3 loop reads CAISAGTGGNEQYF. The CDR3 DNA sequence: TGTGCCATCAGTGCCGGGACAGGGGGTAACGAGCAGTACTTC.

This clonotype was recorded many times. Sequence at one end of the junction differs from germline and may be a read error. The chain is built from TRBV5-1 and TRBJ2-1, with TRBD1 as a possible D gene (7 bases). The length of the CDR3 is 13 residues. Germline loops: CDR1 SGHRS, CDR2 YFSETQ. The CDR3 sequence is CASTPGTSQGEVF. In DNA form, the CDR3 reads TGCGCCAGCACACCCGGGACCTCCCAGGGGGAGGTCTTC.

The sample holds many counts of this clonotype. V is TRBV7-6 and J is TRBJ2-5; D may be TRBD1 (6 bases). The CDR3 is 14 residues long. V lost 4 bases, J lost 5 bases, and 14 bases lay in between. Germline loops: CDR1 SGHVS, CDR2 FNYEAQ. CDR3 region: CASSSQDSYETQYF. For the CDR3, the DNA is TGTGCCAGCAGCTCCCAGGACAGTTATGAGACCCAGTACTTC.